The 28 T cell receptor beta chains presented below share a single source sample, sequenced in a study of cytomegalovirus exposure and HLA in healthy donors. PCR employed 60 Vbeta and 13 Jbeta primers. The protocol was immunoSEQ multiplex PCR, while the TCRdb copy is restricted to in-frame clones and leaves out a portion. This table holds about 160,000 clones, under 85% found once. The sequenced material came from PBMCs. The receptors come from a woman between 25 and 40 years old in good health and CMV-seronegative.

Only one count was recorded for this clone. The chain joins TRBV18 to TRBJ2-7, with D unclear. The germline V and J ends were trimmed by 2 bases and 0 bases, with 8 bases remaining between them. Germline CDR1 KGHSH, CDR2 LQKENI. This CDR3 comprises 14 residues. The CDR3 bases are TGTGCCAGCTCACCAGGCAGGCACTCCTACGAGCAGTACTTC. Protein sequence: CASSPGRHSYEQYF.

V gene TRBV29-1 combines with J gene TRBJ1-1; D might be TRBD1 (5 bases). The CDR3 extends over 13 amino acids. In germline, CDR1 is SQVTM, CDR2 ANQGSEA. Trimming stripped 6 bases from V and 2 bases from J, with 13 bases between. CDR3 nucleotides: TGCAGCGTGGCCCTGGGGGGAAACACTGAAGCTTTCTTT. It specifies CSVALGGNTEAFF.

DNA of the CDR3: TGTGCCAGCAGCTCGGACAGGATCTCCTACGAGCAGTACTTC. Its translation is CASSSDRISYEQYF. The rearrangement joins TRBV7-9 to TRBJ2-7; 7 positions agree with TRBD1. Looked up from germline, CDR1 is SEHNR and CDR2 is FQNEAQ (reference sequence). This CDR3 has 14 amino acids. Germline trimming cut 4 bases from V and 0 bases from J; bases unmatched to any gene: 3.

This clone was counted a few times. J is TRBJ1-1 and V is TRBV5-5; D unresolved. Germline CDR1 reads SGHKS; CDR2 reads YYEKEE (reference sequence). V lost 4 bases and J lost 4, with 11 bases in between. This CDR3 is 13 amino acids long. The chain's CDR3 is CASSRPGGTEAFF. In DNA, the CDR3 is TGTGCCAGCAGCCGGCCCGGAGGCACTGAAGCTTTCTTT.

V gene TRBV19 combines with J gene TRBJ1-2, with no clear D. In germline, CDR1 is LNHDA, CDR2 SQIVND (reference sequence). V lost 6 bases to trimming and J lost 4 bases, with 9 bases between them. There are 12 residues in the CDR3. The CDR3 nucleotides read TGTGCCAGTAGCAAGGAGGGCTATGGCTACACCTTC. This encodes CASSKEGYGYTF.

This clone was picked up many times. The chain has TRBV6-5 and TRBJ2-7; D remains unclear. The V end was cut by 7 bases, the J end by 3 bases, with 13 bases between. The CDR3 loop spans 13 amino acids. CDR1 and CDR2 (germline): MNHEY, SVGAGI. As DNA, the CDR3 is TGTGCCAGCAAGAGGTATGGAATCTACGAGCAGTACTTC. As protein: CASKRYGIYEQYF.

V gene TRBV10-3 combines with J gene TRBJ2-7, with D unclear. CDR3 length equals 13 residues. In germline, CDR1 is ENHRY, CDR2 SYGVKD. The germline V and J ends were trimmed by 0 bases and 4 bases, with 7 bases remaining between them. The CDR3 DNA sequence: TGTGCCATCAGTGAGTCGTCAGTTTACGAGCAGTACTTC. Its translation: CAISESSVYEQYF.

This rearrangement joins TRBV18 to TRBJ2-5; TRBD1 aligns across 8 bases. The J call could be wrong; TRBJ2-7 is a better fit for the DNA end. The germline V gene encodes CDR1 KGHSH and CDR2 LQKENI. The CDR3 extends over 15 amino acids. The CDR3 sequence: CASSPMGQATYEQYF. As DNA, the CDR3 is TGTGCCAGCTCACCAATGGGACAGGCGACCTACGAGCAGTACTTC.

This chain uses TRBV18 with TRBJ2-1; TRBD1 matches at 9 bases. CDR1 KGHSH and CDR2 LQKENI come from the germline V gene. The CDR3 extends over 15 amino acids. The V segment lost 5 bases and the J segment 2 bases; nucleotides outside the gene matches: 4. The CDR3 is CASSSGQGAYNEQFF. The CDR3 DNA follows: TGTGCCAGCTCATCGGGACAGGGAGCCTACAATGAGCAGTTCTTC.

As to this clone: A read error may produce the germline difference seen at one junction end. The chain has TRBV5-1 and TRBJ2-6; a weak D match, TRBD1 (5 bases). Germline assignment: CDR1 SGHRS and CDR2 YFSETQ. This CDR3 has 15 residues. CDR3 amino acids: CASSLGGPGANGLTF. The CDR3 DNA reads as TGCGCCAGCAGCTTGGGAGGACCTGGGGCCAACGGCCTGACTTTC.

This clone has a single count. The chain couples TRBV29-1 to TRBJ1-2, with TRBD1 matching over 7 bases. This CDR3 has 13 residues. V dropped 7 bases and J dropped 6; count of bases not matched to a gene: 11. CDR1 and CDR2 (germline): SQVTM, ANQGSEA. The CDR3 loop reads CSAENTDRDGYTF. The CDR3 DNA reads as TGCAGCGCCGAGAATACCGACAGGGATGGCTACACCTTC.

J is TRBJ2-1 and V is TRBV11-2; 7 bases map to TRBD2. Germline lookup yields CDR1 SGHAT and CDR2 FQNNGV. V lost 2 bases to trimming and J lost 8 bases; unmatched junction nucleotides: 15. The CDR3 consists of 17 residues. CDR3 bases: TGTGCCAGCAGCTTAACAGGAGCGGGGTTGGCTTTTGATGAGCAGTTCTTC. This codes for CASSLTGAGLAFDEQFF.

The chain is built from TRBV15 and TRBJ1-5; D is unclear. This CDR3 is 16 amino acids long. From germline, CDR1 is LNHNV and CDR2 YYDKDF (reference sequence). Trimming cost V 0 bases and J 7 bases, with 16 bases left between them. CDR3 protein: CATSRDRGSVTQPQHF. The CDR3 coding sequence is TGTGCCACCAGCAGAGATCGAGGGTCGGTCACCCAGCCCCAGCATTTT. Using reference TRBV15 and TRBJ1-5 for the parts outside the CDR3, the full variable domain is DAMVIQNPRYQVTQFGKPVTLSCSQTLNHNVMYWYQQKSSQAPKLLFHYYDKDFNNEADTPDNFQSRRPNTSFCFLDIRSPGLGDTAMYLCATSRDRGSVTQPQHFGDGTRLSIL.

The chain couples TRBV10-3 to TRBJ1-6, with D unresolved. Germline values: CDR1 ENHRY, CDR2 SYGVKD. The length of the CDR3 is 14 residues. V was trimmed by 2 bases and J by 8 bases, leaving 10 bases between them. CDR3 amino acids: CAISEQEGDSPLHF. CDR3 in DNA: TGTGCCATCAGTGAGCAGGAGGGCGATTCACCCCTCCACTTT.

This clone was recorded a few times. The chain couples TRBV11-2 to TRBJ2-2; TRBD1 is a possible D gene (6 bases). Looked up from germline, CDR1 is SGHAT and CDR2 is FQNNGV. Deletions cut 5 bases from V and 4 bases from J, with 17 bases between. The CDR3 totals 16 residues. The CDR3: CASSPLARGGTGELFF. CDR3 nucleotide sequence: TGTGCCAGCAGCCCGTTGGCCAGGGGTGGCACCGGGGAGCTGTTTTTT.

The V call is TRBV5-4, the J call TRBJ2-1; maybe TRBD2 (5 bases). Germline lookup yields CDR1 SGHNT and CDR2 YYREEE (reference sequence). This CDR3 has 16 residues. V shed 4 bases and J shed 1 base, with 15 bases lying between them. The CDR3 spells CASSPTRTLSYNEQFF. The CDR3, as DNA: TGTGCCAGCAGCCCCACCAGGACTTTATCCTACAATGAGCAGTTCTTC.

V gene TRBV5-1 combines with J gene TRBJ2-5, with a tentative D call TRBD1 (6 bases). This CDR3 is 14 amino acids long. The germline V and J ends were trimmed by 4 bases and 4 bases, with 14 bases remaining between them. Germline CDR1 SGHRS, CDR2 YFSETQ. CDR3 coding DNA: TGCGCCAGCAGCATCGGACAGAATGGAGAGACCCAGTACTTC. Encoded protein: CASSIGQNGETQYF.

Only a few counts were recorded for this clone. This chain uses TRBV4-1 with TRBJ2-1, with 11 nucleotides matching TRBD2. There are 16 residues in the CDR3. Germline CDR1 and CDR2: MGHRA and YSYEKL. V was pared by 0 bases and J by 4 bases, with 2 bases of the junction left unmatched. CDR3 nucleotides: TGCGCCAGCAGCCAAGAACGACTAGCGGGGTACAATGAGCAGTTCTTC. Amino acids: CASSQERLAGYNEQFF.

The chain has TRBV5-1 and TRBJ2-1; 15 bases line up with TRBD2. J gave up 11 bases and V 4 bases, and 4 bases lay outside the gene matches. The CDR3 covers 14 residues. Per the germline V gene, CDR1 is SGHRS and CDR2 is YFSETQ. The CDR3, as DNA: TGCGCCAGCAGCGCCGGGACTAGCGGGGGGAAGCAGTTCTTC. This sequence encodes CASSAGTSGGKQFF. Full variable domain (remainder filled in from reference TRBV5-1 and TRBJ2-1): KAGVTQTPRYLIKTRGQQVTLSCSPISGHRSVSWYQQTPGQGLQFLFEYFSETQRNKGNFPGRFSGRQFSNSRSEMNVSTLELGDSALYLCASSAGTSGGKQFFGPGTRLTVL.

The chain recombines TRBV28 with TRBJ2-7, with 8 bases aligning to TRBD1. Trimming at V came to 2 bases and at J to 6 bases, leaving 9 bases not matched to a gene. The CDR3 extends over 15 amino acids. Per the germline V gene, CDR1 is MDHEN and CDR2 is SYDVKM. The CDR3 DNA reads as TGTGCCAGCAGTTTAAGTATTGGGACAGGCTCCGAGCAGTACTTC. Its translation: CASSLSIGTGSEQYF.

The J gene is TRBJ2-3, the V gene TRBV28; the D gene is possibly TRBD1 (6 bases). This CDR3 spans 14 amino acids. Germline V gene data show CDR1 as MDHEN and CDR2 as SYDVKM. V lost 4 bases, J lost 6 bases, and 14 bases lay in between. For the CDR3, the DNA is TGTGCCAGCAGTTCTTCCGGGACATCCGATACGCAGTATTTT. It encodes CASSSSGTSDTQYF.

The genes are TRBV10-1 and TRBJ1-1, with TRBD1 as a possible D gene (5 bases). The germline V gene encodes CDR1 WNHNN and CDR2 SYGVQD (reference sequence). This CDR3 contains 12 residues. Trimming took 11 bases from V and 5 from J, leaving 15 bases between them. Here the CDR3 DNA reads TGCGCCGGAAACCCGGGGGGTACTGAAGCTTTCTTT. It is translated as CAGNPGGTEAFF.

The chain combines TRBV4-2 with TRBJ1-5, with no clear D. Germline V gene lookup returns CDR1 LGHNA and CDR2 YNFKEQ. Trimming shortened V by 1 base and J by 2 bases, and 12 bases separated the two germline ends. CDR3 length: 16 residues. The CDR3 region is CASSQGEGNGNQPQHF. CDR3 coding DNA: TGTGCCAGCAGCCAAGGCGAGGGTAACGGCAATCAGCCCCAGCATTTT.

The chain links TRBV5-1 to TRBJ2-5; a weak D match, TRBD2 (6 bases). V dropped 1 base and J dropped 7 bases, with 17 bases sitting between them. The germline gives CDR1 SGHRS, CDR2 YFSETQ. This CDR3 spans 15 amino acids. Here the CDR3 reads CASSLNGLGAGTQYF. The CDR3 region has the DNA TGCGCCAGCAGCTTGAATGGGTTGGGAGCGGGGACCCAGTACTTC.

J is TRBJ1-1 and V is TRBV11-3; the D is unclear. CDR1 is SGHNT and CDR2 is YENEEA in the germline V gene. Deletions cut 1 base from V and 1 base from J, with 7 bases between. The CDR3 sequence is 14 residues long. The CDR3 nucleotides read TGTGCCAGCAGCTTAGGTAGTTCGAACACTGAAGCTTTCTTT. It yields the protein CASSLGSSNTEAFF.

This clone has more than one count but fewer than ten. This rearrangement joins TRBV19 to TRBJ1-4; D call uncertain. In germline, CDR1 is LNHDA, CDR2 SQIVND (reference sequence). Between the trimmed V and J ends, which lost 2 bases and 7 bases, there was a span of 11 bases. CDR3 length: 14 amino acids. The CDR3 loop reads CASSIRLSGEKLFF. The CDR3 nucleotides are TGTGCCAGTAGTATAAGACTATCAGGTGAAAAACTGTTTTTT. The complete variable domain, with remaining parts taken from reference TRBV19 and TRBJ1-4, reads DGGITQSPKYLFRKEGQNVTLSCEQNLNHDAMYWYRQDPGQGLRLIYYSQIVNDFQKGDIAEGYSVSREKKESFPLTVTSAQKNPTAFYLCASSIRLSGEKLFFGSGTQLSVL.

The chain has TRBV19 and TRBJ1-3; no firm D call. The V and J ends lost 7 bases and 0 bases respectively, with 13 bases between them. Per the germline V gene, CDR1 is LNHDA and CDR2 is SQIVND (reference sequence). The CDR3 covers 15 residues. CDR3 nucleotides: TGTGCCAGTAAAAAGAGCGAAAACTCTGGAAACACCATATATTTT. It is translated as CASKKSENSGNTIYF.

The J gene is TRBJ2-3, the V gene TRBV5-1; 8 bases map to TRBD2. Germline CDR1 reads SGHRS; CDR2 reads YFSETQ. This CDR3 comprises 16 residues. The J segment lost 1 base and the V segment lost 0 bases, leaving 4 bases of the junction unmatched. This chain's CDR3 is CASSLEGTRGTDTQYF. In nucleotides, the CDR3 is TGCGCCAGCAGCTTGGAAGGGACTAGGGGCACAGATACGCAGTATTTT.